These 10 T cell receptor beta chains came from one sample sequenced in a study of CD8 T cells in ankylosing spondylitis. General study results and limits: A TCR beta motif made of fewer than 10 highly homologous variants seemed typical of ankylosing spondylitis blood.

The antigens for these receptors are not known. TCRdb re-analysed the 5' RACE reads in MiXCR, keeping a single row per CDR3 protein. The sample has 470,000 or so distinct CDR3 sequences; 25% to 30% are singletons. Material for sequencing was blood, either unsorted or a sorted T cell fraction (not recorded which). All receptors come from a male donor with ankylosing spondylitis.

The chain joins TRBV21-1 to TRBJ1-4; the DNA was not compared with TRBD1, the D call given in the table. TRBV21-1 corresponds to a pseudogene. The CDR3 totals 17 residues. CDR3 sequence (DNA): TGTGCCAGCAGCATACTCCCGGGACAGGGGGGTGACGAAAAACTGTTTTTT. This encodes CASSILPGQGGDEKLFF.

This clonotype was seen a few times. J is TRBJ2-1 and V is TRBV7-8; the match to TRBD2 covers 11 bases. Germline-derived CDR1 and CDR2 are SGHVS and FQNEAQ. CDR3 length: 16 amino acids. Losses at the gene ends were 5 bases for V and 7 bases for J; bases not matched to a gene: 10. The CDR3 here is CASSPIAGGLTNEQFF. As DNA, the CDR3 is TGTGCCAGCAGCCCGATAGCGGGAGGGCTAACGAATGAGCAGTTCTTC.

The V and J genes are TRBV5-8 and TRBJ2-7; D is uncertain. Looked up from germline, CDR1 is SGHTS and CDR2 is YDEGEE. The CDR3 length is 10 residues. V dropped 2 bases and J dropped 3 bases, with 0 bases sitting between them. The CDR3 here is CASSFYEQYV. CDR3 bases: TGTGCCAGCAGCTTCTACGAGCAGTACGTC.

There are a few counts of this clonotype. The chain employs TRBV12-3 or TRBV12-4 and TRBJ2-7; a possible D gene is TRBD1 (5 bases). This CDR3 is 14 amino acids long. V lost 0 bases, J lost 2 bases, and 8 bases lay in between. CDR3: CASSLALGPYEQYF. Written as DNA, the CDR3 is TGTGCCAGCAGTTTAGCGCTGGGGCCCTACGAGCAGTACTTC.

This CDR3 reads CASLTAGANVLTF. DNA for the CDR3: TGTGCCAGCCTTACCGCCGGGGCCAACGTCCTGACTTTC. V and J are TRBV7-9 and TRBJ2-6; D ambiguous. The germline gives CDR1 SEHNR, CDR2 FQNEAQ (reference sequence). The CDR3 covers 13 residues. V lost 8 bases to trimming and J lost 4 bases, with 9 bases between them.

A few counts support this clonotype. The chain combines TRBV14 with TRBJ2-1, with 11 positions matching TRBD2. This CDR3 has 13 amino acids. Germline assignment: CDR1 SGHDN and CDR2 FVKESK. After removal of 0 bases from V and 15 bases from J, the junction contained 4 bases not matched to a gene. In DNA, the CDR3 is TGTGCCAGCAGCCAAGAACTAGCGGGAGTATCGTTCTTC. Translation: CASSQELAGVSFF.

In its sample, this clonotype was seen a few times. This sequence joins TRBV3-1 and TRBJ1-2; D is perhaps TRBD1 (6 bases). Trimming took off 0 bases at V and 4 bases at J, with 12 bases between the two ends. This CDR3 is built from 15 residues. Germline values: CDR1 LGHDT, CDR2 YNNKEL (reference sequence). CDR3 in DNA: TGTGCCAGCAGCCAAGATGAAGGACAGCCCTATGGCTACACCTTC. Its protein is CASSQDEGQPYGYTF.

The rearrangement joins TRBV28 to TRBJ2-7; 11 bases are shared with TRBD1. The length of the CDR3 is 16 residues. CDR1 and CDR2 from the germline V gene are MDHEN and SYDVKM. V lost 4 bases and J lost 3; bases outside the gene matches: 8. The CDR3: CASSSPGTGGYYEQYF. The CDR3 DNA reads TGTGCCAGCAGTTCCCCAGGGACAGGGGGTTACTACGAGCAGTACTTC.

The chain couples TRBV5-1 to TRBJ1-4; perhaps TRBD1 as D (5 bases). This CDR3 region has 13 residues. CDR1 is SGHRS, CDR2 YFSETQ, per germline. V shed 0 bases and J shed 8 bases, with 8 bases lying between them. CDR3: CASSLGTGEKLFF. Written as DNA, the CDR3 is TGCGCCAGCAGCTTGGGTACAGGAGAAAAACTGTTTTTT.

V and J are TRBV5-1 and TRBJ2-7; TRBD2 might be the D (6 bases). Per germline, CDR1 SGHRS and CDR2 YFSETQ. With 2 bases removed from V and 7 bases from J, the gap between germline ends came to 16 bases. The CDR3 totals 14 residues. CDR3 residues: CASSFFGGREEQYF. In nucleotides, the CDR3 is TGCGCCAGCAGCTTTTTTGGAGGGCGAGAGGAGCAGTACTTC.